One and the same sample provided the 10 T cell receptor beta chains below, sequenced in a study of cytomegalovirus exposure and HLA in healthy donors. PCR primers comprised 60 Vbeta and 13 Jbeta primers. Produced via immunoSEQ multiplex PCR; TCRdb's table is partial and in-frame only. The sample lists around 150,000 clones; about 79% were seen once. Material for sequencing was PBMCs. The receptors were sampled from a middle-aged man in good health and CMV-seropositive.

The sample holds one count of this clone. This chain uses TRBV30 with TRBJ2-3; D uncertain. CDR1 is GTSNPN and CDR2 is SVGIG in the germline V gene (reference sequence). V was cut by 0 bases and J by 2 bases, with 6 bases left in between. The CDR3 runs 13 residues. The chain's CDR3 is CAWSVTDTDTQYF. The CDR3 nucleotides are TGTGCCTGGAGTGTCACAGACACAGATACGCAGTATTTT. Based on the CDR3 plus reference TRBV30 and TRBJ2-3, the full variable domain is SQTIHQWPATLVQPVGSPLSLECTVEGTSNPNLYWYRQAAGRGLQLLFYSVGIGQISSEVPQNLSASRPQDRQFILSSKKLLLSDSGFYLCAWSVTDTDTQYFGPGTRLTVL.

V gene TRBV19 combines with J gene TRBJ2-4; 10 bases fit TRBD2. The CDR3 is 16 amino acids. Germline V CDR1 and CDR2: LNHDA, SQIVND (reference sequence). J lost 6 bases, V lost 5 bases, and 10 bases had no gene match. CDR3 coding DNA: TGTGCCAGTAGTGTGTCTAGCGGGAGTCTCGGAAACATTCAGTACTTC. Its translation is CASSVSSGSLGNIQYF.

The chain employs TRBV27 and TRBJ2-3; D might be TRBD2 (5 bases). The CDR3 is 15 residues long. Germline V gene data show CDR1 as MNHEY and CDR2 as SMNVEV (reference sequence). The V and J ends lost 5 bases and 8 bases respectively, with 20 bases between them. The CDR3 sequence is CASSPPRLVGVTQYF. CDR3 sequence (DNA): TGTGCCAGCAGTCCCCCCCGGCTAGTGGGAGTTACGCAGTATTTT.

This chain connects TRBV19 to TRBJ1-4; D is unresolved. The CDR3 loop spans 18 amino acids. V was clipped by 0 bases and J by 2 bases, with 16 bases between them. The V gene's germline CDR1 is LNHDA and CDR2 SQIVND (reference sequence). For the CDR3, the DNA is TGTGCCAGTAGTATAGAGGGATGGGTATCGGGGACTAATGAAAAACTGTTTTTT. Amino acid sequence: CASSIEGWVSGTNEKLFF.

The V call is TRBV7-2, the J call TRBJ1-1; D is undetermined. The CDR3 length is 14 residues. Trimming pared 1 base from V and 1 base from J, leaving 7 bases between. In germline, CDR1 is SGHTA, CDR2 FQGNSA. CDR3 coding DNA: TGTGCCAGCAGCTTAGGGCCATCGAACACTGAAGCTTTCTTT. This translates into CASSLGPSNTEAFF.

This rearrangement joins TRBV9 to TRBJ2-5; D is possibly TRBD2 (6 bases). Trimming removed 2 bases at V and 5 bases at J, with 13 bases between. CDR3 length equals 14 residues. Germline V gene lookup returns CDR1 SGDLS and CDR2 YYNGEE. In DNA, the CDR3 is TGTGCCAGCAGCGTGGGGACGGCGGGGGAGACCCAGTACTTC. The encoded protein is CASSVGTAGETQYF.

The chain has TRBV6-4 and TRBJ1-1; D gene uncertain. The CDR3 is 12 amino acids. The germline gives CDR1 MRHNA, CDR2 SNTAGT. Trimming pared 3 bases from V and 9 bases from J, leaving 11 bases between. As DNA, the CDR3 is TGTGCCAGCAGTGATTGGAACAGACAAGCTTTCTTT. Translated, it gives CASSDWNRQAFF.

This sequence joins TRBV5-1 and TRBJ1-2, with a possible D match to TRBD1 (6 bases). The germline V and J ends were trimmed by 1 base and 8 bases, with 15 bases remaining between them. CDR3 length: 14 amino acids. The V gene's germline CDR1 is SGHRS and CDR2 YFSETQ. CDR3 sequence (DNA): TGCGCCAGCAGCTTGTATACAGGGTGGGGAGGCTACACCTTC. It encodes CASSLYTGWGGYTF.

The chain is built from TRBV5-1 and TRBJ1-1; TRBD1 is a possible D gene (5 bases). This CDR3 comprises 17 residues. Germline V gene lookup returns CDR1 SGHRS and CDR2 YFSETQ. Trimming pared 0 bases from V and 1 base from J, leaving 16 bases between. The CDR3 region has the DNA TGCGCCAGCAGCTTGGAGGGGAGGACGAGGCCGAACACTGAAGCTTTCTTT. Translation: CASSLEGRTRPNTEAFF.

The chain has TRBV27 and TRBJ2-1; 9 bases are a match to TRBD1. This CDR3 region has 16 residues. V was pared by 5 bases and J by 4 bases, with 9 bases of the junction left unmatched. Per germline, CDR1 MNHEY and CDR2 SMNVEV (reference sequence). The DNA of the CDR3 is TGTGCCAGCAGTGCCCTGGGACAGGGTTGGTACAATGAGCAGTTCTTC. Protein: CASSALGQGWYNEQFF.